This passage covers 21 T cell receptor beta chains from one sample sequenced in a study of tumor-infiltrating lymphocytes in localized non-small cell lung cancer (dated by TCRdb to 2020 to 2022). Libraries were prepared through the immunoSEQ multiplex PCR assay. The immuneACCESS repertoire file appears here via TCRdb, limited to in-frame rearrangements. These files lack a portion of the clones; in checked studies, under half of the deficit traces to unresolved V genes, and the cause of the others is not known. This sample lists some 15,000 clones; about four fifths were detected once. Jointly, the top ten make up about 2.5% of the sample. The sample consisted of lung tumor tissue. The receptor set was obtained from a human donor with non-small cell lung cancer.

This chain connects TRBV6-1 to TRBJ2-1; D remains unclear. The CDR3 runs 13 residues. Trimming left V 3 bases short and J 9 bases short, with 12 bases between. Germline V lookup: CDR1 MNHNS, CDR2 SASEGT. CDR3 sequence: CASSDQRRGEQFF. The CDR3 nucleotides are TGTGCCAGCAGTGACCAACGTCGAGGTGAGCAGTTCTTC.

This chain joins TRBV7-2 and TRBJ2-1; TRBD2 aligns across 8 bases. CDR1 and CDR2 (germline): SGHTA, FQGNSA. With 6 bases clipped from V and 7 bases from J, the junction kept 8 bases outside the gene matches. This CDR3 contains 14 residues. The CDR3 DNA sequence: TGTGCCAGCAGGAGCGGGAGCGTTGTGAATGAGCAGTTCTTC. It codes for CASRSGSVVNEQFF.

The chain recombines TRBV5-1 with TRBJ1-1; D ambiguous. The ends were cut back, 0 bases at V and 0 bases at J, with 6 bases in the middle. Germline lookup yields CDR1 SGHRS and CDR2 YFSETQ. The CDR3 contains 14 residues. The CDR3 DNA is TGCGCCAGCAGCTTGGGAGTTATGAACACTGAAGCTTTCTTT. It codes for CASSLGVMNTEAFF.

The rearrangement joins TRBV6-5 to TRBJ1-1, with 7 bases lining up with TRBD1. This CDR3 has 13 amino acids. Unmatched junction bases numbered 4, after V lost 6 bases and J lost 3 bases. The germline V gene encodes CDR1 MNHEY and CDR2 SVGAGI. The CDR3 protein is CASRSDRDTEAFF. The CDR3 nucleotides are TGTGCCAGCAGATCTGACAGGGACACTGAAGCTTTCTTT.

V is TRBV5-1 and J is TRBJ2-1; D gene ambiguous. V lost 0 bases to trimming and J lost 0 bases, with 7 bases between them. The V gene's germline CDR1 is SGHRS and CDR2 YFSETQ. This CDR3 is 15 amino acids long. The CDR3 here is CASSLAVGSYNEQFF. Here the CDR3 DNA reads TGCGCCAGCAGCTTGGCCGTAGGCTCCTACAATGAGCAGTTCTTC.

The V gene is TRBV5-1, the J gene TRBJ2-3; D is perhaps TRBD1 (5 bases). The CDR3 consists of 16 residues. Germline loops: CDR1 SGHRS, CDR2 YFSETQ. The V end was cut by 2 bases, the J end by 2 bases, with 15 bases between. As DNA, the CDR3 is TGCGCCAGCAGCTTAGCGCTACAGGTTGTCACAGATACGCAGTATTTT. As protein: CASSLALQVVTDTQYF. The variable domain in full, with the rest retrieved from reference TRBV5-1 and TRBJ2-3, is KAGVTQTPRYLIKTRGQQVTLSCSPISGHRSVSWYQQTPGQGLQFLFEYFSETQRNKGNFPGRFSGRQFSNSRSEMNVSTLELGDSALYLCASSLALQVVTDTQYFGPGTRLTVL.

This clone was observed a few times. The V gene is TRBV5-1, the J gene TRBJ2-7; D is ambiguous. The V end was cut by 3 bases, the J end by 5 bases, with 15 bases between. Germline CDR1 and CDR2: SGHRS and YFSETQ. The CDR3 is made up of 14 amino acids. CDR3 coding DNA: TGCGCCAGCAGCTCAGACCGACTTATGGACGAGCAGTACTTC. Translated, it gives CASSSDRLMDEQYF.

This chain connects TRBV6-4 to TRBJ2-3, with a tentative D call TRBD1 (5 bases). There are 13 residues in the CDR3. Germline CDR1 and CDR2: MRHNA and SNTAGT. The V end lost 4 bases, the J end lost 3 bases, and 8 bases lay between the germline ends. This CDR3 is CASSVRETDTQYF. Here the CDR3 DNA reads TGTGCCAGCAGTGTCAGGGAAACAGATACGCAGTATTTT.

The chain links TRBV5-3 to TRBJ2-7; 9 nucleotides agree with TRBD2. TRBV5-3 is known as an ORF, though its function is uncertain. CDR3 size: 15 residues. Losses at the gene ends were 0 bases for V and 5 bases for J; bases not matched to a gene: 6. CDR3: CARSLAGTSPHEQYF. DNA for the CDR3: TGTGCCAGAAGCTTGGCCGGGACTAGCCCCCACGAGCAGTACTTC.

This rearrangement joins TRBV5-1 to TRBJ2-1; TRBD1 matches 9 bases. CDR3 size: 16 residues. V gave up 4 bases and J gave up 5 bases; unmatched junction bases: 10. Germline CDR1 reads SGHRS; CDR2 reads YFSETQ. The CDR3, as DNA: TGCGCCAGCAGCCAATACTCCGGGACAGGGAACAATGAGCAGTTCTTC. Amino acid sequence: CASSQYSGTGNNEQFF. Supplemented by reference TRBV5-1 and TRBJ2-1, the full variable domain reads KAGVTQTPRYLIKTRGQQVTLSCSPISGHRSVSWYQQTPGQGLQFLFEYFSETQRNKGNFPGRFSGRQFSNSRSEMNVSTLELGDSALYLCASSQYSGTGNNEQFFGPGTRLTVL.

The chain employs TRBV11-2 and TRBJ2-1; D uncertain. V dropped 5 bases and J dropped 9 bases, with 11 bases sitting between them. From germline, CDR1 is SGHAT and CDR2 FQNNGV. The CDR3 contains 12 residues. The CDR3 nucleotides are TGTGCCAGCAGCATTATTGTAGGTGAGCAGTTCTTC. This sequence encodes CASSIIVGEQFF.

This clone was seen a handful of times. The CDR3 region has the DNA TGTGCCAGCAGTGAAAGTTGGCAGGGACAAGCTTTCTTT. The encoded protein is CASSESWQGQAFF. This chain links TRBV2 with TRBJ1-1, with a possible D match to TRBD1 (5 bases). The V gene's germline CDR1 is SNHLY and CDR2 FYNNEI. Trimming shortened V by 2 bases and J by 9 bases, and 13 bases separated the two germline ends. The CDR3 loop spans 13 amino acids. Together with reference TRBV2 and TRBJ1-1, the CDR3 gives the full variable domain: EPEVTQTPSHQVTQMGQEVILRCVPISNHLYFYWYRQILGQKVEFLVSFYNNEISEKSEIFDDQFSVERPDGSNFTLKIRSTKLEDSAMYFCASSESWQGQAFFGQGTRLTVV.

The V and J genes are TRBV18 and TRBJ2-5; 8 bases fit TRBD1. Trimming at V came to 4 bases and at J to 5 bases, leaving 6 bases not matched to a gene. Germline assignment: CDR1 KGHSH and CDR2 LQKENI. This CDR3 comprises 14 residues. The CDR3 DNA reads as TGTGCCAGCTCACGGGACAGGAGTTGGGAGACCCAGTACTTC. It specifies CASSRDRSWETQYF. The full variable domain, completed using reference TRBV18 and TRBJ2-5, is NAGVMQNPRHLVRRRGQEARLRCSPMKGHSHVYWYRQLPEEGLKFMVYLQKENIIDESGMPKERFSAEFPKEGPSILRIQQVVRGDSAAYFCASSRDRSWETQYFGPGTRLLVL.

The genes are TRBV6-5 and TRBJ2-3; 8 bases map to TRBD1. J lost 6 bases, V lost 3 bases, and 2 bases had no gene match. Per germline, CDR1 MNHEY and CDR2 SVGAGI. This CDR3 region has 13 residues. The CDR3 sequence is CASSYRQGDTQYF. The CDR3 nucleotides read TGTGCCAGCAGTTATCGACAGGGGGATACGCAGTATTTT.

This chain uses TRBV6-6 with TRBJ2-3, with no clear D. The CDR3 covers 15 residues. Trimming removed 0 bases from V and 4 bases from J, with 11 bases in between. Germline CDR1 MNHNY, CDR2 SVGAGI (reference sequence). The CDR3 loop is CASSYSGWPADTQYF. The CDR3 DNA reads as TGTGCCAGCAGTTACTCTGGATGGCCCGCAGATACGCAGTATTTT.

The chain links TRBV15 to TRBJ2-3, with TRBD2 matching over 11 bases. The CDR3 covers 17 residues. Germline CDR1 reads LNHNV; CDR2 reads YYDKDF (reference sequence). The ends lost 0 bases at V and 5 bases at J; junction bases unmatched: 7. The CDR3 DNA reads as TGTGCCACCAGCAGAGATCTAACTAGCGGGAGTGTAGATACGCAGTATTTT. As protein: CATSRDLTSGSVDTQYF.

This chain uses TRBV18 with TRBJ1-5, with D tentatively TRBD1 (5 bases). The germline gives CDR1 KGHSH, CDR2 LQKENI. The CDR3 runs to 16 residues. The V gene lost 3 bases and the J gene lost 4 bases, with 16 bases spanning the gap. The CDR3 is CASSPAGLEENQPQHF. In DNA form, the CDR3 reads TGTGCCAGCTCACCCGCAGGGTTGGAGGAGAATCAGCCCCAGCATTTT. Based on the CDR3 plus reference TRBV18 and TRBJ1-5, the full variable domain is NAGVMQNPRHLVRRRGQEARLRCSPMKGHSHVYWYRQLPEEGLKFMVYLQKENIIDESGMPKERFSAEFPKEGPSILRIQQVVRGDSAAYFCASSPAGLEENQPQHFGDGTRLSIL.

The V and J genes are TRBV9 and TRBJ2-2; D is uncertain. Trimming left V 4 bases short and J 5 bases short, with 9 bases between. The CDR3 consists of 13 residues. CDR1 SGDLS and CDR2 YYNGEE come from the germline V gene. The CDR3 loop reads CASSPRPTGELFF. The CDR3 nucleotides read TGTGCCAGCAGCCCCCGACCGACCGGGGAGCTGTTTTTT.

The gene calls are TRBV6-4 and TRBJ2-5, with 13 bases matching TRBD2. V shed 3 bases and J 7 bases; nucleotides not matched to a gene: 11. The CDR3 contains 17 residues. Germline CDR1 and CDR2: MRHNA and SNTAGT. The CDR3 loop is CASSEFGLAGEHGTQYF. CDR3 sequence (DNA): TGTGCCAGCAGTGAGTTCGGACTAGCGGGAGAGCATGGGACCCAGTACTTC.

The rearrangement joins TRBV6-1 to TRBJ2-4, with TRBD1 identical over 7 bases. The germline CDR1 and CDR2 sequences are MNHNS and SASEGT. CDR3 length: 15 amino acids. The trim removed 4 bases at V and 0 bases at J, leaving 3 bases unmatched. The CDR3, as DNA: TGTGCCAGCAGTGGTGAGGGGGCAGCCAAAAACATTCAGTACTTC. This codes for CASSGEGAAKNIQYF.

Only a few counts were recorded for this clone. The chain links TRBV30 to TRBJ2-5; 8 nucleotides match TRBD2. V lost 1 base and J lost 1; bases outside the gene matches: 5. The CDR3 length is 15 residues. Per germline, CDR1 GTSNPN and CDR2 SVGIG (reference sequence). Written as DNA, the CDR3 is TGTGCCTGGAGTGGGGCGGGAGGCCGCCAAGAGACCCAGTACTTC. Its protein is CAWSGAGGRQETQYF. Full variable domain (remainder filled in from reference TRBV30 and TRBJ2-5): SQTIHQWPATLVQPVGSPLSLECTVEGTSNPNLYWYRQAAGRGLQLLFYSVGIGQISSEVPQNLSASRPQDRQFILSSKKLLLSDSGFYLCAWSGAGGRQETQYFGPGTRLLVL.